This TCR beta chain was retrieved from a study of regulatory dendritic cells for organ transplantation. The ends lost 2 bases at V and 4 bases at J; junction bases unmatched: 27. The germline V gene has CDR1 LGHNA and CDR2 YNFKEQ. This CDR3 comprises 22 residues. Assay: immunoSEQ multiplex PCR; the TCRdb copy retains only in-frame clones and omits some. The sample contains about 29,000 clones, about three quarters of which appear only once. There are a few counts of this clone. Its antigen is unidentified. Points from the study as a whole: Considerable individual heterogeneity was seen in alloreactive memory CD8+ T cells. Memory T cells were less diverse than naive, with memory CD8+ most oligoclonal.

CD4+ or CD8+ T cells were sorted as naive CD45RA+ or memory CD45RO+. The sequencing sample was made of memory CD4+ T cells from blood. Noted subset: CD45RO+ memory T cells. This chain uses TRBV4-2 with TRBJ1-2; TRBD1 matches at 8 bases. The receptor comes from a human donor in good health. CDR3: CASSQPTYEILHDAGGSYGYTF. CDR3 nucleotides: TGTGCCAGCAGCCAACCCACATACGAAATATTACATGACGCAGGGGGCAGCTATGGCTACACCTTC.